The next 14 T cell receptor beta chains were all read from a single sample in a study of cytomegalovirus exposure and HLA in healthy donors. Sequenced by immunoSEQ multiplex PCR; TCRdb stores in-frame clones only, minus some. The repertoire holds 150,000 to 200,000 clones, roughly 90% seen once, with around 2.4% in the top ten. Sample: PBMCs. The receptors stem from a woman younger than 35 in good health and CMV-seronegative.

The rearrangement joins TRBV27 to TRBJ2-5, with D tentatively TRBD1 (5 bases). Germline-derived CDR1 and CDR2 are MNHEY and SMNVEV (reference sequence). V dropped 10 bases and J dropped 4 bases, with 16 bases sitting between them. The CDR3 covers 13 residues. CDR3 loop: CAMLRGFGETQYF. Here the CDR3 DNA reads TGTGCCATGTTAAGGGGTTTTGGAGAGACCCAGTACTTC.

The chain combines TRBV7-6 with TRBJ2-3; TRBD1 agrees at 9 bases. J gave up 6 bases and V 5 bases, and 12 bases lay outside the gene matches. Germline V gene sequence: CDR1 SGHVS, CDR2 FNYEAQ. The CDR3 runs to 16 residues. For the CDR3, the DNA is TGTGCCAGCAGCGACAGGGACAGGGAAGTTGGGGATACGCAGTATTTT. Amino acids: CASSDRDREVGDTQYF.

The CDR3 here is CAISDTAFRDRKGGTEAFF. In DNA, the CDR3 is TGTGCCATCAGTGATACAGCGTTCCGGGACAGGAAAGGGGGCACTGAAGCTTTCTTT. The chain has TRBV10-3 and TRBJ1-1, with 8 bases matching TRBD1. Germline assignment: CDR1 ENHRY and CDR2 SYGVKD. This CDR3 comprises 19 residues. The ends lost 3 bases at V and 4 bases at J; junction bases unmatched: 19.

The rearrangement joins TRBV6-1 to TRBJ1-1; no reliable D call. V was pared by 4 bases and J by 3 bases, with 15 bases between. Germline loops: CDR1 MNHNS, CDR2 SASEGT. The CDR3 consists of 15 residues. The CDR3 is CASSVLGKADTEAFF. DNA of the CDR3: TGTGCCAGCAGTGTTCTAGGGAAAGCGGACACTGAAGCTTTCTTT.

J is TRBJ2-1 and V is TRBV6-1, with 7 nucleotides matching TRBD2. The CDR3 runs 13 residues. Germline-derived CDR1 and CDR2 are MNHNS and SASEGT. The CDR3, as DNA: TGTGTAGGCGGGGGAGGCGAGCACAATGAGCAGTTCTTC. Amino acids: CVGGGGEHNEQFF.

The V and J genes are TRBV5-1 and TRBJ2-5; the D gene is possibly TRBD2 (5 bases). Germline V CDR1 and CDR2: SGHRS, YFSETQ. This CDR3 contains 16 residues. V gave up 0 bases and J gave up 4 bases, with 16 bases separating them. The DNA of the CDR3 is TGCGCCAGCAGCTTGGCCATCGACCGACGGGGAGAGACCCAGTACTTC. This encodes CASSLAIDRRGETQYF.

This rearrangement joins TRBV18 to TRBJ1-1; TRBD1 matches 8 bases. The CDR3 length is 15 residues. CDR1 and CDR2 from the germline V gene are KGHSH and LQKENI. V gave up 3 bases and J gave up 5 bases; unmatched junction bases: 8. CDR3 coding DNA: TGTGCCAGCTCACCGACGACAGGGGAGGGAACTGAAGCTTTCTTT. It codes for CASSPTTGEGTEAFF. Filled out from reference TRBV18 and TRBJ1-1, the complete variable domain reads NAGVMQNPRHLVRRRGQEARLRCSPMKGHSHVYWYRQLPEEGLKFMVYLQKENIIDESGMPKERFSAEFPKEGPSILRIQQVVRGDSAAYFCASSPTTGEGTEAFFGQGTRLTVV.

Here the CDR3 reads CSVYGAVSGYEQYF. DNA for the CDR3: TGCAGCGTTTATGGAGCGGTTAGTGGTTACGAGCAGTACTTC. This chain links TRBV29-1 with TRBJ2-7, with a weak D call TRBD2 (5 bases). The CDR3 is made up of 14 amino acids. The ends were cut back, 5 bases at V and 4 bases at J, with 18 bases in the middle. Germline V gene sequence: CDR1 SQVTM, CDR2 ANQGSEA.

The rearrangement links TRBV19 to TRBJ1-1; the D gene is possibly TRBD1 (6 bases). The CDR3 loop spans 13 amino acids. Trimming removed 6 bases at V and 1 base at J, with 9 bases between. Germline lookup yields CDR1 LNHDA and CDR2 SQIVND (reference sequence). The CDR3 region is CASSMGQNTEAFF. The DNA for the CDR3 is TGTGCCAGTAGCATGGGACAGAACACTGAAGCTTTCTTT.

The V and J genes are TRBV2 and TRBJ2-3, with 10 bases lining up with TRBD2. Germline V gene lookup returns CDR1 SNHLY and CDR2 FYNNEI. The CDR3 runs 17 residues. V was pared by 5 bases and J by 0 bases, with 8 bases of the junction left unmatched. CDR3 nucleotides: TGTGCCAGCAGTTTTGAAGCACTAGCGGGGAGCACAGATACGCAGTATTTT. Its translation is CASSFEALAGSTDTQYF.

The chain links TRBV29-1 to TRBJ2-7; perhaps TRBD1 as D (6 bases). CDR3 length equals 15 residues. V was pared by 3 bases and J by 4 bases, with 19 bases between. Germline V lookup: CDR1 SQVTM, CDR2 ANQGSEA. CDR3: CSVDRRGQGRYEQYF. The CDR3 DNA is TGCAGCGTTGACCGTAGGGGTCAGGGGAGATACGAGCAGTACTTC.

This clone was observed a single time. The rearrangement joins TRBV19 to TRBJ1-5; no clear D gene. Germline lookup yields CDR1 LNHDA and CDR2 SQIVND (reference sequence). CDR3 length equals 14 residues. V lost 7 bases and J lost 4, with 14 bases in between. CDR3 protein: CASTWSNLNQPQHF. The DNA for the CDR3 is TGTGCCAGTACCTGGTCGAACCTAAATCAGCCCCAGCATTTT.

The chain is built from TRBV5-6 and TRBJ1-2, with D uncertain. The CDR3 has 13 amino acids. CDR1 and CDR2 (germline): SGHDT, YYEEEE. Trimming removed 0 bases from V and 4 bases from J, with 7 bases in between. CDR3 bases: TGTGCCAGCAGCTTGGACAGTTTCTATGGCTACACCTTC. This encodes CASSLDSFYGYTF.

The J gene is TRBJ2-7, the V gene TRBV5-1; 7 nucleotides align to TRBD1. This CDR3 is 15 amino acids long. Germline CDR1 reads SGHRS; CDR2 reads YFSETQ. V shed 4 bases, J shed 4 bases, and the junction held 11 bases outside the gene matches. The CDR3 loop is CASSLEEGAPYEQYF. The CDR3, as DNA: TGCGCCAGCAGCCTAGAAGAGGGGGCCCCGTACGAGCAGTACTTC.